This TCR beta chain was captured by sequencing in a study of T-cell reconstitution after alpha-beta-depleted transplantation in children. Unique molecular identifiers were incorporated during preparation of the TCRbeta library. MiXCR, run by TCRdb on the PCR reads, gives a single entry per CDR3 protein. The repertoire includes roughly 610,000 distinct CDR3 sequences, more than 9% of them detected once, and about 4.3% sits in the top ten. V lost 5 bases to trimming and J lost 5 bases, with 13 bases between them. CDR1 is SGHVS, CDR2 FNYEAQ, per germline. The CDR3 has 13 residues. This chain links TRBV7-6 with TRBJ2-7; D may match TRBD1 or TRBD2 (6 bases each). This sequence originates from a human donor who donated a stem cell graft to a child with acute myeloid leukemia. Sample: PBMCs from the stem cell graft donor, taken from the stem cell graft. The CDR3 reads CASSQGWRDEQYF. CDR3 in DNA: TGTGCCAGCAGCCAGGGGTGGAGGGACGAGCAGTACTTC.